This TCR beta chain was obtained from a study of OX40 agonist ivuxolimab in advanced cancers. Study in general: The dose-escalation cohort had hepatocellular carcinoma, melanoma, renal cell or head and neck cancer. The study, taken as a whole, reports: Dosing at 0.1 to 3.0 mg/kg was accompanied by clonal expansion of CD4+ and CD8+ blood T cells by week 6.

The germline V gene encodes CDR1 MNHEY and CDR2 SVGAGI. The CDR3 contains 12 residues. V was cut by 7 bases and J by 9 bases, with 10 bases left in between. TCRdb's table, derived via immunoSEQ multiplex PCR, lists solely in-frame clones and lacks some. The sample shows about 59,000 clones, approximately 87% of them seen only once. In regard to this clone: Its antigen is still unknown.

Blood sampling took place at baseline, cycle 4 day 1, and cycle 7 day 1. This TCR was sampled from an adult with an advanced solid tumor such as melanoma, head and neck, liver or kidney cancer. Sequences were derived from CD4+ or CD8+ T cells sorted from blood, sampled in a trial of the OX40 agonist ivuxolimab. The genes are TRBV6-5 and TRBJ1-6; D is ambiguous. CDR3 coding DNA: TGTGCCAGCAACCAAGCGGGTTCACCCCTCCACTTT. Encoded protein: CASNQAGSPLHF.